The text below deals with one T cell receptor beta chain. Its matching antigen is unknown. This sample stems from a study of Ad26.COV2.S vaccination and SARS-CoV-2 variants. As to treatment: around 19 received Ad26.COV2.S at low or high dose, single or two shots; 5 received placebo; per-sample allocation not given. Sampling took place 63 days after the first vaccine or placebo injection. In Boston, an adult donor aged 18-55 years took part. Measured with immunoSEQ multiplex PCR; TCRdb has only the in-frame clones, and not every one. The sample shows some 290,000 clones, about 86% of them seen only once. Trimming took off 3 bases at V and 6 bases at J, with 6 bases between the two ends. The germline CDR1 and CDR2 sequences are DFQATT and SNEGSKA (reference sequence). This CDR3 spans 11 amino acids. General observations from the study: Researchers reported similar non-spike TCR breadth in vaccine and placebo recipients.

The chain uses TRBV20-1 and TRBJ2-1; D may be TRBD1 (5 bases). The origin of this receptor is a person aged 18-60 years who received the Ad26.COV2.S COVID-19 vaccine or a placebo. This sample comprised peripheral blood, obtained in a trial of Ad26.COV2.S vaccine versus placebo. The DNA of the CDR3 is TGCAGTGCTAGCAGGGTCAATGAGCAGTTCTTC. Its translation: CSASRVNEQFF.